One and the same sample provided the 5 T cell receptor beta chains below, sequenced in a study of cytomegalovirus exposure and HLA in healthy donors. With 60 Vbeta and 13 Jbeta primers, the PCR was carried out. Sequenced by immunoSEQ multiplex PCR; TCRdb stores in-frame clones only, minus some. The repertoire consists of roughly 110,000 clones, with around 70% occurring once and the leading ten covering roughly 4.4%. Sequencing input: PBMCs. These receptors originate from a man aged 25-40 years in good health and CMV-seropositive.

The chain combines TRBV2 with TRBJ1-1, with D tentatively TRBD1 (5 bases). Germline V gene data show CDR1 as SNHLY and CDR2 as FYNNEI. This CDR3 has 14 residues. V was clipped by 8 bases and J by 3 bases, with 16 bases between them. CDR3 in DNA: TGTGCCAGCTCCGTAGACAGACTCTACACTGAAGCTTTCTTT. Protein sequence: CASSVDRLYTEAFF.

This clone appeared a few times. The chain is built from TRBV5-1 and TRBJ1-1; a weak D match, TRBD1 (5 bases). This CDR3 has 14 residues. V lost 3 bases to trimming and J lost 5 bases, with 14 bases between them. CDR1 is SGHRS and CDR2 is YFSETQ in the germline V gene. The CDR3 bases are TGCGCCAGCAGCTCGGGGGGGGGAGCGACTGAAGCTTTCTTT. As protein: CASSSGGGATEAFF.

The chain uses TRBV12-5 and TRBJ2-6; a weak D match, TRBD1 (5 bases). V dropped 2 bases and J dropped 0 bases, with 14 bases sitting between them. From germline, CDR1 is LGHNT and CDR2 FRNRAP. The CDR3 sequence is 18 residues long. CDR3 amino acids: CASGLRLGADSGANVLTF. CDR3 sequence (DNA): TGTGCTAGTGGTTTGAGGTTAGGGGCCGACTCTGGGGCCAACGTCCTGACTTTC.

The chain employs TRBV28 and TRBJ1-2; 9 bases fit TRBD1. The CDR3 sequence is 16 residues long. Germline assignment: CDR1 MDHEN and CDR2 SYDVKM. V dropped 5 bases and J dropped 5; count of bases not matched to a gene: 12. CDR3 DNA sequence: TGTGCCAGCAGTACCCGGGACAGGGCGGGGAGGTATGGCTACACCTTC. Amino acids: CASSTRDRAGRYGYTF.

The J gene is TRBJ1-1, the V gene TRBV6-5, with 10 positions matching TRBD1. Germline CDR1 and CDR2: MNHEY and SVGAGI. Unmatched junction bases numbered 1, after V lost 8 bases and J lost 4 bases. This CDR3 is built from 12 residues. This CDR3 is CASRDRGTEAFF. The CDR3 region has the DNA TGTGCCAGCCGGGACAGGGGCACTGAAGCTTTCTTT.